This T cell receptor (beta chain) emerged from a study of vaccination and CD4 T cells after COVID-19. About the study: The convalescents comprised six males and four females, two of them Hispanic. Overlapping spike peptides of SARS-CoV-2, HCoV-NL63, HCoV-OC43 and HCoV-229E were used, and cells were stimulated with them.

This sample's treatment: approximately nine-day PBMC culture with coronavirus spike peptide pools or control peptides (ViraFEST assay). Sequenced with the Oncomine TCR Beta short-read assay was DNA taken from cultured CD4+ T cells. TCRdb recomputed calls from the PCR reads with MiXCR, one row per CDR3 protein. The sample includes roughly 7,600 distinct CDR3 sequences, 21% seen only once; the top ten take roughly 9.2%. V shed 4 bases, J shed 0 bases, and the junction held 5 bases outside the gene matches. This CDR3 comprises 15 residues. Germline-derived CDR1 and CDR2 are SQVTM and ANQGSEA. This clonotype was seen more than once but under ten times. Antigen unknown.

The receptor comes from a human donor who had recovered from COVID-19. The source material was CD4+ T cells from blood, cultured in vitro, sampled after SARS-CoV-2 vaccination. The chain links TRBV29-1 to TRBJ2-5; 10 nucleotides align to TRBD1. The chain's CDR3 is CSVATGQGYQETQYF. The CDR3 nucleotides are TGCAGCGTTGCCACGGGACAGGGGTACCAAGAGACCCAGTACTTC.